This is a list of T cell receptor beta chains from one sample in a study of Ad26.COV2.S vaccination and SARS-CoV-2 variants. Only in-frame clones appear in the TCRdb table, and some are missing; sequencing was by immunoSEQ multiplex PCR. Counted here are approximately 420,000 clones, approximately 86% occurring once; the ten biggest clones make up around 3.4%. Sample: peripheral blood, taken in a trial of Ad26.COV2.S vaccine versus placebo. The receptors stem from a person aged 18 to 65 who received the Ad26.COV2.S COVID-19 vaccine or a placebo. The CDR3 runs from the conserved cysteine through the conserved F or W. The D gene is left open where the match is weak. Some rows mark clone size as missing; the rest say once, few, many or name a class of expanded clone.

TRBJ1-1	once	-	TRBV5-4	CASSTDSRLNTEAFF	TGTGCCAGCAGCACGGACAGCAGACTTAACACTGAAGCTTTCTTT
TRBJ1-2	once	-	TRBV2	CASSERGNYGYTF	TGTGCCAGCAGTGAAAGGGGAAACTATGGCTACACCTTC
TRBJ2-1	-	TRBD2	TRBV3-1/TRBV3-2	CASSQDRAGDEQFF	TGTGCCAGCAGCCAAGATCGAGCGGGGGATGAGCAGTTCTTC
TRBJ1-6	-	TRBD1	TRBV5-4	CASSPGQANSPLHF	TGTGCCAGCAGCCCCGGACAGGCCAATTCACCCCTCCACTTT
TRBJ2-7	-	-	TRBV4-3	CASSQERAYEQYF	TGCGCCAGCAGCCAAGAGAGGGCGTACGAGCAGTACTTC
TRBJ1-4	-	-	TRBV7-9	CASSLGGFVEKLFF	TGTGCCAGCAGCTTAGGCGGGTTCGTGGAAAAACTGTTTTTT
TRBJ1-2	-	TRBD1	TRBV18	CASSPSVRGGRHNRGSDGYTF	TGTGCCAGCTCACCATCCGTCCGCGGGGGGCGCCATAACAGGGGTTCGGATGGCTACACCTTC
TRBJ2-3	-	-	TRBV7-2	CASSLSRGEVHTDTQYF	TGTGCCAGCAGCTTGAGTAGGGGGGAGGTACACACAGATACGCAGTATTTT
TRBJ2-2	-	TRBD1	TRBV5-1	CASSLTGGTGELFF	TGCGCCAGCAGCTTAACAGGGGGCACCGGGGAGCTGTTTTTT
TRBJ1-1	-	-	TRBV5-5	CASSSATVNTEAFF	TGTGCCAGCAGCTCCGCGACAGTGAACACTGAAGCTTTCTTT
TRBJ1-4	-	-	TRBV6-5	CATLPGTDEKLFF	TGTGCCACCCTTCCGGGTACGGATGAAAAACTGTTTTTT
TRBJ2-2	-	-	TRBV7-2	CASNTGVTGELFF	TGTGCCAGCAACACCGGAGTCACCGGGGAGCTGTTTTTT
TRBJ1-5	-	-	TRBV4-1	CASSQGRLLRQPQHF	TGCGCCAGCAGCCAAGGGCGGCTGCTAAGGCAGCCCCAGCATTTT
TRBJ1-2	-	-	TRBV24-1	CATSKGLRNYGYTF	TGTGCCACCAGTAAAGGATTGAGGAACTATGGCTACACCTTC
TRBJ1-1	-	-	TRBV29-1	CSVEGMTGRMNTEAFF	TGCAGCGTTGAGGGCATGACAGGAAGGATGAACACTGAAGCTTTCTTT
TRBJ1-2	-	-	TRBV24-1	CATSDRSGNGYTF	TGTGCCACCAGTGATCGGTCAGGGAATGGCTACACCTTC
TRBJ1-1	-	-	TRBV18	CASSPPMNTEAFF	TGTGCCAGCTCACCACCTATGAACACTGAAGCTTTCTTT
TRBJ1-1	-	-	TRBV5-6	CASSSMRGWATEAFF	TGTGCCAGCAGCTCGATGAGGGGGTGGGCCACTGAAGCTTTCTTT
TRBJ2-1	-	TRBD2	TRBV5-1	CASSFYSGGHNEQFF	TGCGCCAGCAGCTTTTATAGCGGGGGGCACAATGAGCAGTTCTTC
TRBJ2-2	-	-	TRBV2	CASSVLGNTGELFF	TGTGCCAGCAGTGTGTTGGGGAACACCGGGGAGCTGTTTTTT
TRBJ2-2	-	TRBD1	TRBV5-4	CASSPGDSLNTGELFF	TGTGCCAGCAGCCCCGGGGACAGCTTGAACACCGGGGAGCTGTTTTTT
TRBJ1-1	-	TRBD1	TRBV30	CAWSRQGNTEAFF	TGTGCCTGGAGCCGACAGGGAAACACTGAAGCTTTCTTT
TRBJ2-7	-	-	TRBV7-9	CASSLVGEQYF	TGTGCCAGCAGCTTAGTGGGGGAGCAGTACTTC
TRBJ2-1	-	TRBD2	TRBV3-1/TRBV3-2	CASSKSLAGGPNEQFF	TGTGCCAGCAGCAAGTCACTAGCGGGGGGACCCAATGAGCAGTTCTTC
TRBJ1-5	-	-	TRBV12-3/TRBV12-4	CASLDRERGPQHF	TGTGCCAGCCTGGACCGTGAGAGGGGTCCCCAGCATTTT
TRBJ1-2	-	-	TRBV5-1	CASSLEKGHYGYTF	TGCGCCAGCAGCTTGGAGAAGGGGCACTATGGCTACACCTTC
TRBJ2-1	-	TRBD1	TRBV5-1	CASSPRTGGYNEQFF	TGCGCCAGCAGCCCAAGGACAGGGGGGTACAATGAGCAGTTCTTC
TRBJ2-7	-	TRBD2	TRBV11-1	CASSFGTSGGYEQYF	TGTGCCAGCAGCTTCGGGACTAGCGGGGGCTACGAGCAGTACTTC
TRBJ1-1	-	-	TRBV4-1	CASSHMVLVRTTEAFF	TGCGCCAGCAGCCATATGGTTTTAGTTAGAACCACTGAAGCTTTCTTT
TRBJ1-1	few	-	TRBV5-1	CASSLEHTGNTEAFF	TGCGCCAGCAGCTTAGAACACACAGGAAACACTGAAGCTTTCTTT
TRBJ2-5	-	TRBD1	TRBV11-2	CASSSPGQGPPQETQYF	TGTGCCAGCAGCTCGCCGGGACAGGGCCCGCCACAAGAGACCCAGTACTTC
TRBJ2-2	-	TRBD1	TRBV27	CASSLSRDSRTGELFF	TGTGCCAGCAGTTTATCCCGGGACAGTCGGACCGGGGAGCTGTTTTTT
TRBJ1-1	-	-	TRBV4-1	CASSDAWGNTEAFF	TGCGCCAGCAGCGATGCATGGGGGAACACTGAAGCTTTCTTT
TRBJ1-5	-	-	TRBV19	CASRVPPTDQPQHF	TGTGCCAGTAGGGTGCCGCCAACAGATCAGCCCCAGCATTTT
TRBJ1-2	-	TRBD1	TRBV29-1	CSVAGGNNYGYTF	TGCAGCGTTGCAGGGGGAAACAACTATGGCTACACCTTC
TRBJ2-7	-	-	TRBV7-9	CASSPLGEQYF	TGTGCCAGCAGCCCGCTCGGTGAGCAGTACTTC
TRBJ1-6	few	-	TRBV7-9	CASRHGAPGNSPLHF	TGTGCCAGCAGACATGGGGCGCCTGGTAATTCACCCCTCCACTTT
TRBJ1-2	-	TRBD1	TRBV5-1	CASSSGQMEGYTF	TGCGCCAGCAGCTCGGGACAGATGGAGGGCTACACCTTC
TRBJ1-2	-	-	TRBV4-3	CASSRAERPLYGYTF	TGCGCCAGCAGCCGAGCAGAAAGGCCTCTCTATGGCTACACCTTC
TRBJ1-5	-	-	TRBV3-1/TRBV3-2	CASSQASRGQPQHF	TGTGCCAGCAGCCAAGCATCTCGGGGTCAGCCCCAGCATTTT
TRBJ2-5	-	-	TRBV7-9	CASSLASVISGTQYF	TGTGCCAGCAGCTTAGCGTCGGTTATTAGCGGGACCCAGTACTTC
TRBJ1-6	-	TRBD1	TRBV4-1	CASSQDSQGIGSPLHF	TGCGCCAGCAGCCAAGACTCACAGGGGATAGGTTCACCCCTCCACTTT
TRBJ1-1	-	-	TRBV19	CASSIDRDAWEEAFF	TGTGCCAGTAGTATAGATAGGGACGCCTGGGAAGAAGCTTTCTTT
TRBJ2-3	-	TRBD2	TRBV7-2	CASSLSSGSTDTQYF	TGTGCCAGCAGCTTATCTAGCGGAAGCACAGATACGCAGTATTTT
TRBJ2-3	-	-	TRBV5-4	CASSLGDRTDTQYF	TGTGCCAGCAGCTTGGGGGATCGCACAGATACGCAGTATTTT
TRBJ1-2	-	TRBD1	TRBV4-1	CASSQVRGGENYGYTF	TGCGCCAGCAGCCAGGTTAGAGGGGGCGAGAACTATGGCTACACCTTC
TRBJ2-7	-	-	TRBV4-1	CASSPPGPREEQYF	TGCGCCAGCAGCCCCCCCGGGCCCCGAGAAGAGCAGTACTTC
TRBJ2-5	few	-	TRBV19	CASSMGEETQYF	TGTGCCAGCAGTATGGGGGAAGAGACCCAGTACTTC
TRBJ1-1	few	-	TRBV6-2/TRBV6-3	CASSPREVVTEAFF	TGTGCCAGCAGCCCCAGGGAGGTGGTCACTGAAGCTTTCTTT
TRBJ1-1	-	-	TRBV5-1	CASSLPNTEAFF	TGCGCCAGCAGCTTGCCGAACACTGAAGCTTTCTTT
TRBJ2-7	once	-	TRBV7-2	CASRQMSSWGVRSYEQYF	TGTGCCAGCAGGCAAATGTCCTCGTGGGGGGTAAGAAGCTACGAGCAGTACTTC